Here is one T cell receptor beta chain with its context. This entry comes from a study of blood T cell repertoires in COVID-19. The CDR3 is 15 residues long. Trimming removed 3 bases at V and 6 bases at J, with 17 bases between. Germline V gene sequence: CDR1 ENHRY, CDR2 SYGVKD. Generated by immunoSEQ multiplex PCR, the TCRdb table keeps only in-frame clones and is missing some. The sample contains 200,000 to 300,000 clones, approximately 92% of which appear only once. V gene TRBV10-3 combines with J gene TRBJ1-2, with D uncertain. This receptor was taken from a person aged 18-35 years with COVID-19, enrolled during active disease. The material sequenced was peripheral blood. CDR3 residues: CAISELKGLADGYTF. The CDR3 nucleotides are TGTGCCATCAGTGAACTTAAAGGGTTAGCGGATGGCTACACCTTC.